These 25 T cell receptor beta chains originate from one sample sequenced in a study of blood T cell repertoires in COVID-19. Data came from immunoSEQ multiplex PCR; TCRdb stores just in-frame clones and leaves some out. The table shows 100,000 to 120,000 clones, with roughly 85% occurring only once. Source material: peripheral blood. The receptors were gathered from a man between 50 and 59 years old with acute or convalescent COVID-19.

V gene TRBV5-8 combines with J gene TRBJ1-4; D ambiguous. The CDR3 totals 12 residues. Germline loops: CDR1 SGHTS, CDR2 YDEGEE. V was pared by 3 bases and J by 10 bases, with 10 bases between. CDR3 residues: CASSSGLGKLFF. The CDR3 DNA sequence: TGTGCCAGCAGCTCCGGACTGGGAAAACTGTTTTTT. Filled out from reference TRBV5-8 and TRBJ1-4, the complete variable domain reads EAGVTQSPTHLIKTRGQQATLRCSPISGHTSVYWYQQALGLGLQFLLWYDEGEERNRGNFPPRFSGRQFPNYSSELNVNALELEDSALYLCASSSGLGKLFFGSGTQLSVL.

The rearrangement links TRBV3-1 (or the pseudogene TRBV3-2) to TRBJ1-5, with a possible D match to TRBD1 (5 bases). The germline gives CDR1 LGHDT, CDR2 YNNKEL (reference sequence). V was cut by 5 bases and J by 6 bases, with 11 bases left in between. The CDR3 loop spans 13 amino acids. CDR3 sequence: CASSIQGVQPQHF. In DNA, the CDR3 is TGTGCCAGCAGCATCCAGGGTGTTCAGCCCCAGCATTTT.

This rearrangement joins TRBV6-5 to TRBJ2-2; a weak D match, TRBD1 (5 bases). Per the germline V gene, CDR1 is MNHEY and CDR2 is SVGAGI. CDR3 size: 15 residues. Between the trimmed V and J ends, which lost 6 bases and 4 bases, there was a span of 15 bases. The CDR3, as DNA: TGTGCCAGCAGACAATCCCAGGGTGCCACCGGGGAGCTGTTTTTT. This codes for CASRQSQGATGELFF.

J is TRBJ1-2 and V is TRBV7-9; TRBD1 matches at 7 bases. The CDR3 is 13 residues long. Losses at the gene ends were 3 bases for V and 5 bases for J; bases not matched to a gene: 3. Germline lookup yields CDR1 SEHNR and CDR2 FQNEAQ (reference sequence). The CDR3 spells CASSFTGEYGYTF. CDR3 nucleotide sequence: TGTGCCAGCAGCTTCACAGGGGAATATGGCTACACCTTC.

The gene calls are TRBV11-2 and TRBJ2-7; D might be TRBD1 (6 bases). Germline CDR1 and CDR2: SGHAT and FQNNGV. The CDR3 consists of 15 residues. The V end was cut by 1 base, the J end by 3 bases, with 13 bases between. DNA of the CDR3: TGTGCCAGCAGCTTAGGGACAGCCATTTACTACGAGCAGTACTTC. Protein sequence: CASSLGTAIYYEQYF. Filled out from reference TRBV11-2 and TRBJ2-7, the complete variable domain reads EAGVAQSPRYKIIEKRQSVAFWCNPISGHATLYWYQQILGQGPKLLIQFQNNGVVDDSQLPKDRFSAERLKGVDSTLKIQPAKLEDSAVYLCASSLGTAIYYEQYFGPGTRLTVT.

The rearrangement links TRBV7-8 to TRBJ1-2; 10 positions match TRBD1. Germline-derived CDR1 and CDR2 are SGHVS and FQNEAQ. CDR3 length: 14 residues. Unmatched junction bases numbered 2, after V lost 5 bases and J lost 2 bases. CDR3 coding DNA: TGTGCCAGCAGCGCGGGACAGGGGAACTATGGCTACACCTTC. Translation gives CASSAGQGNYGYTF. Full variable domain (remainder filled in from reference TRBV7-8 and TRBJ1-2): GAGVSQSPRYKVAKRGQDVALRCDPISGHVSLFWYQQALGQGPEFLTYFQNEAQLDKSGLPSDRFFAERPEGSVSTLKIQRTQQEDSAVYLCASSAGQGNYGYTFGSGTRLTVV.

This rearrangement joins TRBV5-6 to TRBJ1-2; D gene ambiguous. CDR1 is SGHDT, CDR2 YYEEEE, per germline. With 4 bases removed from V and 8 bases from J, the gap between germline ends came to 15 bases. The CDR3 runs 13 residues. The CDR3 DNA is TGTGCCAGCAGCGTGGCCGTTGCGGAAGGCTACACCTTC. Amino acid sequence: CASSVAVAEGYTF. Using reference TRBV5-6 and TRBJ1-2 for the parts outside the CDR3, the full variable domain is DAGVTQSPTHLIKTRGQQVTLRCSPKSGHDTVSWYQQALGQGPQFIFQYYEEEERQRGNFPDRFSGHQFPNYSSELNVNALLLGDSALYLCASSVAVAEGYTFGSGTRLTVV.

The chain employs TRBV2 and TRBJ1-2; TRBD1 aligns across 7 bases. This CDR3 has 15 residues. V was pared by 0 bases and J by 4 bases, with 5 bases of the junction left unmatched. In germline, CDR1 is SNHLY, CDR2 FYNNEI. Written as DNA, the CDR3 is TGTGCCAGCAGTGAAGCGGGGGCAGGGGGCTATGGCTACACCTTC. Amino acids: CASSEAGAGGYGYTF. Together with reference TRBV2 and TRBJ1-2, the CDR3 gives the full variable domain: EPEVTQTPSHQVTQMGQEVILRCVPISNHLYFYWYRQILGQKVEFLVSFYNNEISEKSEIFDDQFSVERPDGSNFTLKIRSTKLEDSAMYFCASSEAGAGGYGYTFGSGTRLTVV.

This chain joins TRBV19 and TRBJ2-7, with TRBD2 identical over 10 bases. CDR3 length: 16 amino acids. Looked up from germline, CDR1 is LNHDA and CDR2 is SQIVND (reference sequence). The ends lost 5 bases at V and 1 base at J; junction bases unmatched: 8. The CDR3: CASSAQLAGPSYEQYF. DNA of the CDR3: TGTGCCAGTAGTGCCCAACTAGCGGGACCTTCCTACGAGCAGTACTTC.

This chain uses TRBV4-1 with TRBJ1-1, with 7 positions matching TRBD1. In germline, CDR1 is MGHRA, CDR2 YSYEKL. The V segment lost 0 bases and the J segment 5 bases; nucleotides outside the gene matches: 9. The CDR3 runs to 16 residues. The CDR3 spells CASSQDLARGRTEAFF. The CDR3 DNA follows: TGCGCCAGCAGCCAAGATCTCGCCAGGGGGAGGACTGAAGCTTTCTTT.

V is TRBV29-1 and J is TRBJ2-1, with a possible D match to TRBD2 (6 bases). The CDR3 covers 16 residues. V gave up 2 bases and J gave up 0 bases, with 14 bases separating them. CDR1 is SQVTM, CDR2 ANQGSEA, per germline. The CDR3 DNA reads as TGCAGCGTTGAACTCGGGGGAGCGAACTCCTACAATGAGCAGTTCTTC. This codes for CSVELGGANSYNEQFF.

The J gene is TRBJ2-2, the V gene TRBV9; no reliable D call. Germline V gene sequence: CDR1 SGDLS, CDR2 YYNGEE. The CDR3 length is 16 residues. The V end was cut by 4 bases, the J end by 0 bases, with 13 bases between. The CDR3 nucleotides read TGTGCCAGCAGCTATTTTGTTCCCCCGAACACCGGGGAGCTGTTTTTT. Its translation is CASSYFVPPNTGELFF.

This chain links TRBV7-9 with TRBJ1-5; D is possibly TRBD1 (5 bases). The V and J ends lost 6 bases and 11 bases respectively, with 23 bases between them. The CDR3 length is 15 residues. Germline V gene data show CDR1 as SEHNR and CDR2 as FQNEAQ (reference sequence). The CDR3 DNA is TGTGCCAGCAGGTCAACCGGGGAACAGGCGGGAGCCCAGCATTTT. Translation: CASRSTGEQAGAQHF.

The V gene is TRBV10-3, the J gene TRBJ1-5, with a weak D call TRBD1 (6 bases). CDR3 length equals 16 residues. V shed 3 bases and J shed 1 base, with 13 bases lying between them. The V gene's germline CDR1 is ENHRY and CDR2 SYGVKD. The CDR3 protein is CAISESPDRSNQPQHF. CDR3 sequence (DNA): TGTGCCATCAGTGAATCCCCTGACAGGAGCAATCAGCCCCAGCATTTT.

A single count supports this clone. In DNA, the CDR3 is TGCGCCAGCAGCCAAGATTGGACACTAGCTTCCTACGAGCAGTACTTC. It yields the protein CASSQDWTLASYEQYF. The chain is built from TRBV4-1 and TRBJ2-7; possible D gene TRBD2, 6 bases. This CDR3 comprises 16 residues. CDR1 and CDR2 (germline): MGHRA, YSYEKL. Trimming shortened V by 0 bases and J by 1 base, and 13 bases separated the two germline ends.

The chain recombines TRBV25-1 with TRBJ2-1; 12 bases are a match to TRBD2. The CDR3 extends over 15 amino acids. Germline trimming cut 6 bases from V and 7 bases from J; bases unmatched to any gene: 7. CDR1 MGHDK and CDR2 SYGVNS come from the germline V gene. CDR3 sequence reads: CASSRGLAGGNEQFF. The DNA for the CDR3 is TGTGCCAGCAGCAGGGGACTAGCGGGTGGGAATGAGCAGTTCTTC.

Only one count was recorded for this clone. The chain joins TRBV5-1 to TRBJ2-7; 10 bases line up with TRBD1. This CDR3 has 15 amino acids. Trimming removed 0 bases from V and 6 bases from J; junction bases left unmatched: 6. CDR1 and CDR2 from the germline V gene are SGHRS and YFSETQ. CDR3 in amino acids: CASSLEGQGVGEQYF. CDR3 DNA sequence: TGCGCCAGCAGCTTGGAAGGACAGGGGGTCGGCGAGCAGTACTTC. Full variable domain (rest looked up from reference TRBV5-1 and TRBJ2-7): KAGVTQTPRYLIKTRGQQVTLSCSPISGHRSVSWYQQTPGQGLQFLFEYFSETQRNKGNFPGRFSGRQFSNSRSEMNVSTLELGDSALYLCASSLEGQGVGEQYFGPGTRLTVT.

Ten or more counts support this clone. This sequence joins TRBV29-1 and TRBJ2-7; D might be TRBD1 (5 bases). The CDR3 loop spans 14 amino acids. The germline CDR1 and CDR2 sequences are SQVTM and ANQGSEA. The V gene lost 4 bases and the J gene lost 4 bases, with 17 bases spanning the gap. The DNA for the CDR3 is TGCAGCGTTGGTCTCGTGCCTAGGGGTTACGAGCAGTACTTC. It yields the protein CSVGLVPRGYEQYF.

As DNA, the CDR3 is TGTGCCAGCAGCCAAGATTACAGTTTCAATGAGCAGTTCTTC. This codes for CASSQDYSFNEQFF. This chain uses TRBV14 with TRBJ2-1; D unclear. The CDR3 is made up of 14 amino acids. Trimming stripped 0 bases from V and 6 bases from J, with 9 bases between. Per the germline V gene, CDR1 is SGHDN and CDR2 is FVKESK.

The chain couples TRBV9 to TRBJ2-1; TRBD2 agrees at 9 bases. Germline V CDR1 and CDR2: SGDLS, YYNGEE. Trimming at V came to 3 bases and at J to 0 bases, leaving 7 bases not matched to a gene. The CDR3 runs to 17 residues. DNA of the CDR3: TGTGCCAGCAGCGCTCTGACTAGCGGCCGCTCCTACAATGAGCAGTTCTTC. Its translation: CASSALTSGRSYNEQFF. Full variable domain (outside the CDR3, taken from reference TRBV9 and TRBJ2-1): DSGVTQTPKHLITATGQRVTLRCSPRSGDLSVYWYQQSLDQGLQFLIQYYNGEERAKGNILERFSAQQFPDLHSELNLSSLELGDSALYFCASSALTSGRSYNEQFFGPGTRLTVL.

The sample holds one count of this clone. This chain connects TRBV10-3 to TRBJ2-7, with TRBD2 matching over 8 bases. There are 14 residues in the CDR3. Germline V lookup: CDR1 ENHRY, CDR2 SYGVKD. Germline trimming cut 6 bases from V and 3 bases from J; bases unmatched to any gene: 7. The CDR3 loop is CAIRGTSGSYEQYF. The CDR3 DNA reads TGTGCCATCAGAGGAACTAGCGGCAGCTACGAGCAGTACTTC.

The chain has TRBV4-2 and TRBJ1-2; no clear D. This CDR3 spans 15 amino acids. The germline V and J ends were trimmed by 0 bases and 4 bases, with 12 bases remaining between them. Germline-derived CDR1 and CDR2 are LGHNA and YNFKEQ. In DNA, the CDR3 is TGTGCCAGCAGCCAAGATTGGCAGGATCTCTATGGCTACACCTTC. Protein product: CASSQDWQDLYGYTF.

The J gene is TRBJ2-1, the V gene TRBV6-5; the D is unclear. The germline V gene encodes CDR1 MNHEY and CDR2 SVGAGI. The CDR3 has 16 amino acids. With 0 bases removed from V and 4 bases from J, the gap between germline ends came to 13 bases. DNA for the CDR3: TGTGCCAGCAGTTACTCGAGGTCGGAAAGGTACAATGAGCAGTTCTTC. This codes for CASSYSRSERYNEQFF.

This clone showed up just once. V and J are TRBV11-3 and TRBJ2-7; no reliable D call. V was shortened by 1 base and J by 3 bases, with 13 bases between the two germline ends. Germline V gene lookup returns CDR1 SGHNT and CDR2 YENEEA. The CDR3 covers 15 residues. CDR3 nucleotide sequence: TGTGCCAGCAGCTTAGCATCGGCTCGCGGCTACGAGCAGTACTTC. Translating gives CASSLASARGYEQYF.

The rearrangement links TRBV5-1 to TRBJ2-2; possibly TRBD2 for D (5 bases). This CDR3 comprises 15 residues. From germline, CDR1 is SGHRS and CDR2 YFSETQ. V dropped 2 bases and J dropped 3 bases, with 11 bases sitting between them. The CDR3 bases are TGCGCCAGCAGCTTTAGCCTAGCAGACACCGGGGAGCTGTTTTTT. Amino acids: CASSFSLADTGELFF. Combining the CDR3 with reference TRBV5-1 and TRBJ2-2 gives the whole variable domain KAGVTQTPRYLIKTRGQQVTLSCSPISGHRSVSWYQQTPGQGLQFLFEYFSETQRNKGNFPGRFSGRQFSNSRSEMNVSTLELGDSALYLCASSFSLADTGELFFGEGSRLTVL.